This is a list of T cell receptor beta chains from one sample in a study of regulatory T cells in long-lasting Graves disease. TCRdb called the multiplex PCR reads again in MiXCR, with one record for every CDR3 protein. The sample lists around 450,000 distinct CDR3 sequences, roughly 21% occurring once. This specimen was peripheral blood mononuclear cells (PBMCs), taken when the disease was refractory, from a patient treated with antithyroid drugs. These TCRs come from a female donor with Graves disease. The CDR3 runs from the conserved cysteine through the conserved F or W. D genes are given only for firm matches. Size is stated for part of the rows, as once, few or many counts, or as a class when the clone is expanded.

J	V	D	size	DNA	CDR3
TRBJ1-1	TRBV28	.	many	TGTGCCAGCAGCCCGAACACTGAAGCTTTCTTT	CASSPNTEAFF
TRBJ2-2	TRBV5-1	.	few	TGCGCCAGCAGCTTACGGCAAGCCGGGGAGCTGTTTTTT	CASSLRQAGELFF
TRBJ1-6	TRBV28	.	few	TGTGCCAGCAGTTTAGTCCCAGCTTCACCCCTCCACTTT	CASSLVPASPLHF
TRBJ1-4	TRBV29-1	TRBD1	few	TGCAGCGTTGTAGGGGGCAGAGGGAAACTGTTTTTT	CSVVGGRGKLFF
TRBJ1-1	TRBV9	TRBD1	.	TGTGCCAGCAGCGTAGTGGGACAGGGAATTTTTACTGAAGCTTTCTTT	CASSVVGQGIFTEAFF
TRBJ2-7	TRBV5-1	TRBD2	few	TGCGCCAGCAGCTTTCTAGCGGGATACGAGCAGTACTTC	CASSFLAGYEQYF
TRBJ1-2	TRBV28	TRBD1	.	TGTGCCAGTTACGGGACAGCCGTCACGACCTATGGCTACACCTTC	CASYGTAVTTYGYTF
TRBJ1-6	TRBV5-1	.	.	TGCGCCAGCAGCTTGGAAGCGGATAATTCACCCCTCCACTTT	CASSLEADNSPLHF
TRBJ1-2	TRBV7-2	.	.	TGTGCCAGCAGCCGCCCCCGGGTAGGGGGGGAAAATGGCTACACCTTC	CASSRPRVGGENGYTF
TRBJ1-4	TRBV10-3	.	.	TGTGCCACCCCGAGTAATGCAGGGGCGATCGAAAAACTGTTTTTT	CATPSNAGAIEKLFF